The 16 T cell receptor beta chains below all came from one sample that was sequenced in a study of T cells and Merkel cell carcinoma outcomes. The protocol was immunoSEQ multiplex PCR, while the TCRdb copy is restricted to in-frame clones and leaves out a portion. The data contain about 19,000 clones, about four fifths of them singletons. The sample comprised tumor tissue from Merkel cell carcinoma. These receptors all stem from a human donor with Merkel cell carcinoma.

There are a few counts of this clone. The rearrangement joins TRBV29-1 to TRBJ2-5, with D perhaps TRBD1 or TRBD2 (6 bases each). Trimming shortened V by 7 bases and J by 5 bases, and 14 bases separated the two germline ends. The CDR3 extends over 12 amino acids. Germline V gene sequence: CDR1 SQVTM, CDR2 ANQGSEA. Here the CDR3 reads CSAGVGGETQYF. CDR3 in DNA: TGCAGCGCCGGGGTAGGGGGGGAGACCCAGTACTTC.

This clone was picked up a small number of times. The chain has TRBV7-2 and TRBJ2-7; TRBD2 might be the D (5 bases). The CDR3 is 12 residues long. The germline V gene encodes CDR1 SGHTA and CDR2 FQGNSA. V was clipped by 5 bases and J by 6 bases, with 11 bases between them. The CDR3 region is CASSPTEVEQYF. CDR3 DNA sequence: TGTGCCAGCAGCCCCACGGAGGTCGAGCAGTACTTC. Using reference TRBV7-2 and TRBJ2-7 for the parts outside the CDR3, the full variable domain is GAGVSQSPSNKVTEKGKDVELRCDPISGHTALYWYRQSLGQGLEFLIYFQGNSAPDKSGLPSDRFSAERTGGSVSTLTIQRTQQEDSAVYLCASSPTEVEQYFGPGTRLTVT.

The rearrangement joins TRBV2 to TRBJ2-1; 11 positions match TRBD2. The CDR3 is made up of 16 amino acids. Trimming at V came to 6 bases and at J to 7 bases, leaving 11 bases not matched to a gene. Germline lookup yields CDR1 SNHLY and CDR2 FYNNEI. CDR3 DNA: TGTGCCAGCAGGGACCGTCTAGCGGGAGGAGGGAATGAGCAGTTCTTC. It encodes CASRDRLAGGGNEQFF.

The rearrangement uses TRBV5-1 and TRBJ2-3; possible D gene TRBD2, 6 bases. This CDR3 is 15 amino acids long. The germline V gene has CDR1 SGHRS and CDR2 YFSETQ. The V and J ends lost 0 bases and 0 bases respectively, with 8 bases between them. The CDR3 spells CASSLGGTSTDTQYF. The CDR3 coding sequence is TGCGCCAGCAGCTTGGGGGGGACTAGCACAGATACGCAGTATTTT.

CDR3 coding DNA: TGCGCCAGCAGCTTGTTCCGGGACAGCCAGCCCGGGGAGCTGTTTTTT. Amino acids: CASSLFRDSQPGELFF. The chain has TRBV5-1 and TRBJ2-2; 7 positions match TRBD1. With 1 base clipped from V and 6 bases from J, the junction kept 9 bases outside the gene matches. CDR1 is SGHRS and CDR2 is YFSETQ in the germline V gene. The CDR3 runs 16 residues. Based on the CDR3 plus reference TRBV5-1 and TRBJ2-2, the full variable domain is KAGVTQTPRYLIKTRGQQVTLSCSPISGHRSVSWYQQTPGQGLQFLFEYFSETQRNKGNFPGRFSGRQFSNSRSEMNVSTLELGDSALYLCASSLFRDSQPGELFFGEGSRLTVL.

The J gene is TRBJ1-2, the V gene TRBV5-1, with D hard to call. CDR3 length equals 12 residues. Trimming took 0 bases from V and 6 from J, leaving 6 bases between them. CDR1 SGHRS and CDR2 YFSETQ come from the germline V gene. This CDR3 reads CASSLDQNGYTF. As DNA, the CDR3 is TGCGCCAGCAGCTTGGATCAAAATGGCTACACCTTC.

The table lists this clone with a count of one. This chain connects TRBV7-9 to TRBJ1-1; D gene uncertain. V dropped 3 bases and J dropped 11 bases, with 16 bases sitting between them. The CDR3 runs 13 residues. Germline V gene lookup returns CDR1 SEHNR and CDR2 FQNEAQ (reference sequence). The CDR3 bases are TGTGCCAGCAGCTTTTTGTATCGGCCGGGTGCTTTCTTT. Translation: CASSFLYRPGAFF.

This clone appeared once. The chain is built from TRBV20-1 and TRBJ2-5, with D unresolved. V dropped 6 bases and J dropped 5 bases, with 10 bases sitting between them. Germline V gene lookup returns CDR1 DFQATT and CDR2 SNEGSKA (reference sequence). This CDR3 has 11 amino acids. The CDR3, as DNA: TGCAGTGCCCTCCGGGTGGAGACCCAGTACTTC. It yields the protein CSALRVETQYF.

This chain joins TRBV2 and TRBJ2-5; D unresolved. The CDR3 spans 15 residues. V lost 1 base to trimming and J lost 3 bases, with 12 bases between them. From germline, CDR1 is SNHLY and CDR2 FYNNEI. The CDR3 DNA is TGTGCCAGCAGTGAAGGACTCAGAACGGAAGAGACCCAGTACTTC. This translates into CASSEGLRTEETQYF. The whole variable domain, filled in from reference TRBV2 and TRBJ2-5, reads EPEVTQTPSHQVTQMGQEVILRCVPISNHLYFYWYRQILGQKVEFLVSFYNNEISEKSEIFDDQFSVERPDGSNFTLKIRSTKLEDSAMYFCASSEGLRTEETQYFGPGTRLLVL.

The chain has TRBV5-1 and TRBJ2-5; maybe TRBD2 (5 bases). This CDR3 contains 11 residues. V dropped 7 bases and J dropped 5 bases, with 9 bases sitting between them. From germline, CDR1 is SGHRS and CDR2 YFSETQ. CDR3 loop: CASPWRETQYF. The CDR3 nucleotides are TGCGCCAGCCCTTGGAGGGAGACCCAGTACTTC.

The chain couples TRBV10-3 to TRBJ1-6; tentatively, D is TRBD1 (6 bases). Germline assignment: CDR1 ENHRY and CDR2 SYGVKD. The length of the CDR3 is 14 residues. V was cut by 5 bases and J by 5 bases, with 10 bases left in between. CDR3 in DNA: TGTGCCATCAGTCAGGGGTCCCATAATTCACCCCTCCACTTT. Encoded protein: CAISQGSHNSPLHF.

The rearrangement uses TRBV7-9 and TRBJ1-3; D is perhaps TRBD1 (5 bases). In germline, CDR1 is SEHNR, CDR2 FQNEAQ (reference sequence). The CDR3 contains 15 residues. The V end lost 4 bases, the J end lost 0 bases, and 10 bases lay between the germline ends. CDR3 DNA sequence: TGTGCCAGCAGCTCGGGGACTTCCTCTGGAAACACCATATATTTT. Its translation: CASSSGTSSGNTIYF. The whole variable domain, remainder taken from reference TRBV7-9 and TRBJ1-3, is DTGVSQNPRHKITKRGQNVTFRCDPISEHNRLYWYRQTLGQGPEFLTYFQNEAQLEKSRLLSDRFSAERPKGSFSTLEIQRTEQGDSAMYLCASSSGTSSGNTIYFGEGSWLTVV.

The chain is built from TRBV7-9 and TRBJ1-1; unclear D gene. This CDR3 region has 17 residues. The germline CDR1 and CDR2 sequences are SEHNR and FQNEAQ (reference sequence). Trimming pared 6 bases from V and 6 bases from J, leaving 26 bases between. The CDR3 spells CASSFRPTKTSHAEAFF. For the CDR3, the DNA is TGTGCCAGCAGTTTTAGACCCACGAAGACCAGCCATGCTGAAGCTTTCTTT.

This chain uses TRBV7-8 with TRBJ2-7; 7 bases align to TRBD2. Looked up from germline, CDR1 is SGHVS and CDR2 is FQNEAQ. The V gene end was trimmed by 0 bases and the J gene end by 0 bases; junction bases not matched to a gene: 5. This CDR3 contains 16 residues. CDR3 in DNA: TGTGCCAGCAGCTTAGCGCTAGCGGAGAGCTCCTACGAGCAGTACTTC. Translated: CASSLALAESSYEQYF.

The V and J genes are TRBV13 and TRBJ1-3; no reliable D call. Between the trimmed V and J ends, which lost 4 bases and 0 bases, there was a span of 10 bases. Germline V gene lookup returns CDR1 PRHDT and CDR2 FYEKMQ (reference sequence). This CDR3 spans 15 amino acids. The DNA of the CDR3 is TGTGCCAGCAGCTACGACTCGGCCTCTGGAAACACCATATATTTT. Protein product: CASSYDSASGNTIYF.

The rearrangement uses TRBV2 and TRBJ1-1; maybe TRBD1 (5 bases). Trimming pared 8 bases from V and 10 bases from J, leaving 14 bases between. The CDR3 has 11 amino acids. The germline V gene encodes CDR1 SNHLY and CDR2 FYNNEI. The CDR3 bases are TGTGCCAGCCGGGACGGCCCTGGAGCTTTCTTT. This translates into CASRDGPGAFF.